The rows below give T cell receptor beta chains drawn from one sample of a study of graft-versus-host responses after intestinal transplantation. Profiled with immunoSEQ multiplex PCR; TCRdb holds only in-frame clones, not every one. This table has 84,000 or so clones, roughly 80% appearing once. Their recognized antigens are unknown. Sequencing was performed on unstimulated CD4+ T cells sorted from spleen or lymph node cells, taken before intestinal transplant. Source of these receptors: a human donor who received an intestinal transplant. CDR3s include the opening cysteine and the closing phenylalanine or tryptophan. Fields, in order: CDR3 protein, CDR3 DNA, D gene, clone size, V gene, J gene. The D gene is left open where the match is weak. Expanded clones get a size class; other rows say once, few or many, or leave the size out.

CDR3aa: CASSLVLVETQYF; CDR3nt: TGTGCCAGCAGCTTGGTACTAGTTGAGACCCAGTACTTC; d_gene: NA; abundance: NA; v_gene: TRBV5-8; j_gene: TRBJ2-5
CDR3aa: CASSRDRGSLRGYAFF; CDR3nt: TGTGCCAGCAGTCGGGACAGAGGCTCGTTGCGGGGTTATGCTTTCTTT; d_gene: TRBD1; abundance: NA; v_gene: TRBV28; j_gene: TRBJ1-1
CDR3aa: CASSLGSGKYNEQFF; CDR3nt: TGTGCCAGCAGCTTAGGTAGCGGGAAGTACAATGAGCAGTTCTTC; d_gene: TRBD2; abundance: NA; v_gene: TRBV7-3; j_gene: TRBJ2-1
CDR3aa: CASKTGAPTNEKLFF; CDR3nt: TGTGCCAGCAAGACAGGGGCCCCAACTAATGAAAAACTGTTTTTT; d_gene: TRBD1; abundance: once; v_gene: TRBV2; j_gene: TRBJ1-4
CDR3aa: CAWSVRGHSSGNTIYF; CDR3nt: TGTGCCTGGAGTGTAAGAGGGCATAGCTCTGGAAACACCATATATTTT; d_gene: NA; abundance: NA; v_gene: TRBV30; j_gene: TRBJ1-3
CDR3aa: CASSPSPTSGRENEQFF; CDR3nt: TGTGCCAGCAGCCCATCGCCCACTAGCGGGAGGGAAAATGAGCAGTTCTTC; d_gene: TRBD2; abundance: NA; v_gene: TRBV28; j_gene: TRBJ2-1
CDR3aa: CASSEPGTALAKNIQYF; CDR3nt: TGTGCCAGCAGTGAACCGGGAACAGCTCTAGCCAAAAACATTCAGTACTTC; d_gene: NA; abundance: NA; v_gene: TRBV6-1; j_gene: TRBJ2-4
CDR3aa: CASSLSWTGLETEAFF; CDR3nt: TGTGCCAGCAGCTTGTCGTGGACAGGGTTAGAGACTGAAGCTTTCTTT; d_gene: TRBD1; abundance: NA; v_gene: TRBV5-6; j_gene: TRBJ1-1
CDR3aa: CASSQARQNTEAFF; CDR3nt: TGTGCCAGCAGCCAAGCGCGACAGAACACTGAAGCTTTCTTT; d_gene: NA; abundance: once; v_gene: TRBV4-2; j_gene: TRBJ1-1
CDR3aa: CASSQGQGRAGELFF; CDR3nt: TGTGCCAGCAGCCAAGGGCAGGGAAGGGCCGGGGAGCTGTTTTTT; d_gene: NA; abundance: NA; v_gene: TRBV14; j_gene: TRBJ2-2
CDR3aa: CASSYEGTLGTQYF; CDR3nt: TGTGCCAGCAGTTACGAGGGGACTCTAGGGACCCAGTACTTC; d_gene: NA; abundance: NA; v_gene: TRBV6-5; j_gene: TRBJ2-5
CDR3aa: CASSPGTGSNTGELFF; CDR3nt: TGTGCCAGCAGCCCCGGGACAGGCTCGAACACCGGGGAGCTGTTTTTT; d_gene: TRBD1; abundance: NA; v_gene: TRBV7-9; j_gene: TRBJ2-2
CDR3aa: CASSLKRNRGGELFF; CDR3nt: TGTGCCAGCAGCTTGAAGCGGAACCGTGGCGGGGAGCTGTTTTTT; d_gene: NA; abundance: once; v_gene: TRBV7-9; j_gene: TRBJ2-2
CDR3aa: CASPSEGAGGMNTEAFF; CDR3nt: TGTGCCAGCCCCTCGGAGGGGGCGGGAGGTATGAACACTGAAGCTTTCTTT; d_gene: TRBD1; abundance: NA; v_gene: TRBV28; j_gene: TRBJ1-1
CDR3aa: CASSLGLAGDTTDTQYF; CDR3nt: TGTGCCAGCAGCTTAGGACTAGCGGGAGATACCACAGATACGCAGTATTTT; d_gene: TRBD2; abundance: NA; v_gene: TRBV7-3; j_gene: TRBJ2-3
CDR3aa: CATSRAGTSQNTGELFF; CDR3nt: TGTGCCACCAGCAGAGCCGGGACTAGCCAGAACACCGGGGAGCTGTTTTTT; d_gene: TRBD2; abundance: NA; v_gene: TRBV15; j_gene: TRBJ2-2
CDR3aa: CASSTSGQGPEQYF; CDR3nt: TGTGCCAGCAGCACCTCGGGACAGGGCCCCGAGCAGTACTTC; d_gene: TRBD1; abundance: NA; v_gene: TRBV28; j_gene: TRBJ2-7
CDR3aa: CASSSQGADTEAFF; CDR3nt: TGTGCCAGCAGCTCCCAGGGGGCCGACACTGAAGCTTTCTTT; d_gene: TRBD1; abundance: NA; v_gene: TRBV11-3; j_gene: TRBJ1-1
CDR3aa: CASSETSGGAKNIQYF; CDR3nt: TGTGCCAGCAGCGAAACGTCCGGGGGAGCCAAAAACATTCAGTACTTC; d_gene: NA; abundance: NA; v_gene: TRBV9; j_gene: TRBJ2-4
CDR3aa: CASSTRAPGDEETQYF; CDR3nt: TGTGCCAGCAGTACCAGGGCGCCGGGGGATGAGGAGACCCAGTACTTC; d_gene: NA; abundance: NA; v_gene: TRBV28; j_gene: TRBJ2-5
CDR3aa: CASSRRVTGELFF; CDR3nt: TGTGCCAGCAGCCGTCGAGTCACCGGGGAGCTGTTTTTT; d_gene: NA; abundance: NA; v_gene: TRBV7-6; j_gene: TRBJ2-2
CDR3aa: CASTVSPYGYTF; CDR3nt: TGTGCCAGCACGGTGAGCCCCTATGGCTACACCTTC; d_gene: NA; abundance: NA; v_gene: TRBV2; j_gene: TRBJ1-2
CDR3aa: CASSQRGNTEAFF; CDR3nt: TGTGCCAGCAGCCAAAGAGGGAACACTGAAGCTTTCTTT; d_gene: NA; abundance: once; v_gene: TRBV11-1; j_gene: TRBJ1-1
CDR3aa: CASSFPQGVPYGYTF; CDR3nt: TGTGCCAGCAGTTTCCCACAAGGGGTCCCCTATGGCTACACCTTC; d_gene: NA; abundance: NA; v_gene: TRBV28; j_gene: TRBJ1-2
CDR3aa: CASSLDRYQGGPADTQYF; CDR3nt: TGTGCCAGCAGTTTGGATCGGTATCAGGGGGGTCCAGCAGATACGCAGTATTTT; d_gene: NA; abundance: NA; v_gene: TRBV28; j_gene: TRBJ2-3
CDR3aa: CASSLPTAGRAFF; CDR3nt: TGTGCCAGCAGTTTACCTACAGCGGGGAGAGCTTTCTTT; d_gene: NA; abundance: few; v_gene: TRBV28; j_gene: TRBJ1-1
CDR3aa: CASRPGLAGEQFF; CDR3nt: TGTGCCAGCAGACCTGGACTAGCGGGAGAGCAGTTCTTC; d_gene: TRBD2; abundance: NA; v_gene: TRBV5-4; j_gene: TRBJ2-1
CDR3aa: CASSWGQLGTGELFF; CDR3nt: TGTGCCAGCAGCTGGGGACAGTTGGGTACCGGGGAGCTGTTTTTT; d_gene: TRBD1; abundance: NA; v_gene: TRBV6-5; j_gene: TRBJ2-2
CDR3aa: CASSLGTAGLRAYEQYF; CDR3nt: TGCGCCAGCAGCTTGGGGACCGCAGGGCTCAGGGCATACGAGCAGTACTTC; d_gene: NA; abundance: NA; v_gene: TRBV5-1; j_gene: TRBJ2-7
CDR3aa: CASSLFAGTGAGNTIYF; CDR3nt: TGTGCCAGCAGCCTATTCGCGGGGACAGGGGCTGGAAACACCATATATTTT; d_gene: TRBD1; abundance: NA; v_gene: TRBV7-6; j_gene: TRBJ1-3
CDR3aa: CATMGQAYEQYF; CDR3nt: TGTGCCACCATGGGGCAGGCCTACGAGCAGTACTTC; d_gene: NA; abundance: NA; v_gene: TRBV6-1; j_gene: TRBJ2-7
CDR3aa: CASSLEVQGFTGELFF; CDR3nt: TGCGCCAGCAGCTTGGAGGTGCAGGGGTTCACCGGGGAGCTGTTTTTT; d_gene: NA; abundance: NA; v_gene: TRBV5-1; j_gene: TRBJ2-2
CDR3aa: CATAGTGQETQYF; CDR3nt: TGTGCGACGGCCGGAACAGGACAAGAGACCCAGTACTTC; d_gene: NA; abundance: NA; v_gene: TRBV19; j_gene: TRBJ2-5
CDR3aa: CASSLAAAGDSPLHF; CDR3nt: TGCGCCAGCAGCTTGGCCGCAGCGGGGGATTCACCCCTCCACTTT; d_gene: NA; abundance: NA; v_gene: TRBV5-1; j_gene: TRBJ1-6
CDR3aa: CASSLGGGTGELFF; CDR3nt: TGTGCCAGCAGCTTGGGGGGGGGAACCGGGGAGCTGTTTTTT; d_gene: TRBD2; abundance: NA; v_gene: TRBV6-6; j_gene: TRBJ2-2
CDR3aa: CASSLNNLYEQYF; CDR3nt: TGTGCCAGCAGTTTAAACAACCTCTACGAGCAGTACTTC; d_gene: NA; abundance: NA; v_gene: TRBV28; j_gene: TRBJ2-7
CDR3aa: CASRVDANTGELFF; CDR3nt: TGTGCCAGCCGGGTCGACGCGAACACCGGGGAGCTGTTTTTT; d_gene: NA; abundance: NA; v_gene: TRBV6-1; j_gene: TRBJ2-2
CDR3aa: CATRPWDRGLSYEQYF; CDR3nt: TGCGCCACCCGCCCCTGGGACAGGGGCCTCTCCTACGAGCAGTACTTC; d_gene: TRBD1; abundance: NA; v_gene: TRBV10-1; j_gene: TRBJ2-7
CDR3aa: CASSQTGAYQPQHF; CDR3nt: TGTGCCAGCAGTCAGACAGGGGCTTATCAGCCCCAGCATTTT; d_gene: TRBD1; abundance: few; v_gene: TRBV6-1; j_gene: TRBJ1-5
CDR3aa: CASSRDSAGAYEQYF; CDR3nt: TGTGCCAGCAGCCGCGATTCTGCGGGGGCCTACGAGCAGTACTTC; d_gene: TRBD2; abundance: NA; v_gene: TRBV11-2; j_gene: TRBJ2-7
CDR3aa: CASSLVQGGYEQYF; CDR3nt: TGTGCCAGCAGCTTGGTCCAGGGAGGCTACGAGCAGTACTTC; d_gene: NA; abundance: NA; v_gene: TRBV5-6; j_gene: TRBJ2-7
CDR3aa: CASSFLGQGVYEQYF; CDR3nt: TGTGCCAGCAGTTTCCTGGGACAGGGCGTCTACGAGCAGTACTTC; d_gene: TRBD1; abundance: NA; v_gene: TRBV6-1; j_gene: TRBJ2-7
CDR3aa: CASSSGTGGETQYF; CDR3nt: TGTGCCAGCAGCTCCGGGACAGGGGGGGAGACCCAGTACTTC; d_gene: TRBD1; abundance: NA; v_gene: TRBV7-6; j_gene: TRBJ2-5
CDR3aa: CASSPTSGGLLVDTQYF; CDR3nt: TGTGCCAGCAGCCCGACTAGCGGGGGCCTCTTAGTGGATACGCAGTATTTT; d_gene: TRBD2; abundance: NA; v_gene: TRBV7-7; j_gene: TRBJ2-3
CDR3aa: CASSSGTGSGDTQYF; CDR3nt: TGCGCCAGCAGCTCCGGGACAGGTTCAGGAGATACGCAGTATTTT; d_gene: TRBD1; abundance: NA; v_gene: TRBV5-1; j_gene: TRBJ2-3
CDR3aa: CASSQPGQISNQPQHF; CDR3nt: TGTGCCAGCAGTCAACCTGGACAGATTAGCAATCAGCCCCAGCATTTT; d_gene: NA; abundance: NA; v_gene: TRBV6-6; j_gene: TRBJ1-5